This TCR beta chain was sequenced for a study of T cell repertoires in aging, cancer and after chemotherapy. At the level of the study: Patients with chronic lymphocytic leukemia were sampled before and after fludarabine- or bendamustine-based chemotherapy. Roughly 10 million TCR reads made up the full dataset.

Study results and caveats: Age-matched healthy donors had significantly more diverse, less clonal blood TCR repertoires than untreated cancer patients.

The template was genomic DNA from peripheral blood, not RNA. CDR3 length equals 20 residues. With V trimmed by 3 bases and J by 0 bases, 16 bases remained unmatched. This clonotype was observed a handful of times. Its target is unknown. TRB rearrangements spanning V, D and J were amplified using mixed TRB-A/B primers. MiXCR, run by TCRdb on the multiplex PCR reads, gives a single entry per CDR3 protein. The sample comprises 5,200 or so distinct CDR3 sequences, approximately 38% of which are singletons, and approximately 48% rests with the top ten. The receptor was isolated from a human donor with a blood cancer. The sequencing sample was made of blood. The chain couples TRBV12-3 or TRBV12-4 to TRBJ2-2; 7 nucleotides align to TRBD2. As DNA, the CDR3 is TGTGCCAGCAGTTTCCTTCTTTCGGGACTAATCCCATCGAACACCGGGGAGCTGTTTTTT. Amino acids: CASSFLLSGLIPSNTGELFF.